This T cell receptor beta chain came from a study of OX40 agonist ivuxolimab in advanced cancers. Sequencing used immunoSEQ multiplex PCR; TCRdb keeps in-frame clones, though not all of them. The sample has 73,000 or so clones; roughly nine tenths are singletons. The V gene lost 4 bases and the J gene lost 8 bases, with 15 bases spanning the gap. This CDR3 is 14 amino acids long. The germline V gene has CDR1 SGHDN and CDR2 FVKESK. This sequence originates from an adult with an advanced solid tumor such as melanoma, head and neck, liver or kidney cancer. The rearrangement links TRBV14 to TRBJ2-1, with D tentatively TRBD1 or TRBD2 (5 bases each). The sequencing used CD4+ or CD8+ T cells sorted from blood, collected in a trial of the OX40 agonist ivuxolimab. DNA of the CDR3: TGTGCCAGCAGCCTGGGGGAGTTGGGGCATGAGCAGTTCTTC. Translating it yields CASSLGELGHEQFF.